The next 25 T cell receptor beta chains were all read from a single sample in a study of blood T cell repertoires in COVID-19. Data came from immunoSEQ multiplex PCR; TCRdb stores just in-frame clones and leaves some out. The data contain about 240,000 clones, around 84% of them singletons. The sample taken for sequencing was peripheral blood. The source of these receptors is a woman in her seventies with active or convalescent COVID-19.

This sequence joins TRBV5-1 and TRBJ1-1; D remains ambiguous. Trimming pared 3 bases from V and 4 bases from J, leaving 10 bases between. The CDR3 sequence is 13 residues long. Germline V gene lookup returns CDR1 SGHRS and CDR2 YFSETQ. CDR3 loop: CASSSRSLTEAFF. The CDR3 DNA reads TGCGCCAGCAGCTCAAGGAGCCTCACTGAAGCTTTCTTT.

The chain couples TRBV10-1 to TRBJ1-1; D remains ambiguous. There are 13 residues in the CDR3. The V end was cut by 2 bases, the J end by 5 bases, with 9 bases between. CDR1 and CDR2 (germline): WNHNN, SYGVQD (reference sequence). The CDR3 sequence is CASSEEPRTEAFF. CDR3 coding DNA: TGCGCCAGCAGTGAGGAACCGAGGACTGAAGCTTTCTTT.

The chain couples TRBV7-2 to TRBJ1-5; D remains ambiguous. The V end was cut by 3 bases, the J end by 0 bases, with 6 bases between. CDR1 and CDR2 (germline): SGHTA, FQGNSA. The CDR3 sequence is 14 residues long. As DNA, the CDR3 is TGTGCCAGCAGCTTGGGCCATAGCAATCAGCCCCAGCATTTT. Its translation is CASSLGHSNQPQHF.

This chain connects TRBV28 to TRBJ1-2; TRBD1 aligns across 7 bases. The CDR3 runs 14 residues. CDR1 MDHEN and CDR2 SYDVKM come from the germline V gene. With 4 bases clipped from V and 4 bases from J, the junction kept 6 bases outside the gene matches. The CDR3 DNA reads as TGTGCCAGCAGTTCCCCACAGGGGTCCTATGGCTACACCTTC. Residues: CASSSPQGSYGYTF.

The V call is TRBV10-3, the J call TRBJ1-4, with 10 bases fitting TRBD1. Germline assignment: CDR1 ENHRY and CDR2 SYGVKD. V dropped 5 bases and J dropped 6; count of bases not matched to a gene: 6. The CDR3 runs 15 residues. CDR3 coding DNA: TGTGCCATCAGTCCCGGGGGACAGGGGTATGAAAAACTGTTTTTT. Translated: CAISPGGQGYEKLFF.

The chain has TRBV10-3 and TRBJ1-1; D not resolved. This CDR3 has 11 amino acids. The germline gives CDR1 ENHRY, CDR2 SYGVKD. Trimming took 4 bases from V and 4 from J, leaving 4 bases between them. This CDR3 reads CAISGSTEAFF. The CDR3 nucleotides are TGTGCCATCAGTGGGAGCACTGAAGCTTTCTTT.

This clone was recorded once. The V gene is TRBV6-6, the J gene TRBJ1-5; no firm D call. CDR1 MNHNY and CDR2 SVGAGI come from the germline V gene (reference sequence). The V end was cut by 0 bases, the J end by 8 bases, with 8 bases between. There are 13 residues in the CDR3. Here the CDR3 reads CASSYSAREPQHF. In DNA, the CDR3 is TGTGCCAGCAGTTACTCTGCCCGCGAGCCCCAGCATTTT.

The chain is built from TRBV6-2 or TRBV6-3 and TRBJ1-6, with unresolved D. Looked up from germline, CDR1 is MNHEY and CDR2 is SVGEGT. V was shortened by 2 bases and J by 6 bases, with 17 bases between the two germline ends. The CDR3 covers 17 residues. The CDR3 loop is CASSYIVWYSGNSPLHF. Here the CDR3 DNA reads TGTGCCAGCAGTTACATCGTGTGGTATTCCGGTAATTCACCCCTCCACTTT.

The chain has TRBV6-6 and TRBJ2-1, with D hard to call. CDR1 and CDR2 (germline): MNHNY, SVGAGI (reference sequence). CDR3 length: 14 amino acids. V lost 2 bases, J lost 13 bases, and 18 bases lay in between. CDR3 sequence (DNA): TGTGCCAGCAGTTACCCCCCACGTGGGCCGAGTCAGTTCTTC. Translation gives CASSYPPRGPSQFF.

The sample holds a few counts of this clone. The chain carries TRBV18 and TRBJ1-1, with D possibly being TRBD1 (5 bases). Germline assignment: CDR1 KGHSH and CDR2 LQKENI. This CDR3 contains 14 residues. V was clipped by 3 bases and J by 0 bases, with 8 bases between them. CDR3 sequence (DNA): TGTGCCAGCTCACCCGCAGGGATGAACACTGAAGCTTTCTTT. It yields the protein CASSPAGMNTEAFF.

This clone was observed a few times. CDR3 coding DNA: TGTGCCAGCAGTGACCCTAGGACAGGGTTCTATGGCTACACCTTC. Amino acids: CASSDPRTGFYGYTF. V and J are TRBV6-4 and TRBJ1-2; 8 bases map to TRBD1. V lost 2 bases, J lost 4 bases, and 6 bases stayed unmatched. The CDR3 consists of 15 residues. Germline-derived CDR1 and CDR2 are MRHNA and SNTAGT.

This sequence joins TRBV10-3 and TRBJ1-2; TRBD1 agrees at 9 bases. This CDR3 comprises 14 residues. The trim removed 5 bases at V and 5 bases at J, leaving 6 bases unmatched. Germline V gene sequence: CDR1 ENHRY, CDR2 SYGVKD. CDR3 bases: TGTGCCATCAGTAGACAGGGGGTGGGGTATGGCTACACCTTC. It specifies CAISRQGVGYGYTF.

The chain uses TRBV4-1 and TRBJ1-5, with D perhaps TRBD1 (6 bases). Trimming stripped 3 bases from V and 7 bases from J, with 10 bases between. CDR1 is MGHRA, CDR2 YSYEKL, per germline. The CDR3 runs 13 residues. The CDR3, as DNA: TGCGCCAGCAGCCAGGGGGCTTGGCAGCCCCAGCATTTT. Its protein product is CASSQGAWQPQHF.

The CDR3 DNA sequence: TGTGCCAGCAGCCAAGGAGACGAGCAGTACTTC. Translation gives CASSQGDEQYF. V is TRBV3-1 (or the pseudogene TRBV3-2) and J is TRBJ2-7, with D unresolved. The V gene's germline CDR1 is LGHDT and CDR2 YNNKEL (reference sequence). The CDR3 sequence is 11 residues long. The germline V and J ends were trimmed by 1 base and 5 bases, with 3 bases remaining between them.

This clone was seen a few times. The chain joins TRBV10-3 to TRBJ1-2; D not certain. Deletions cut 5 bases from V and 5 bases from J, with 9 bases between. The CDR3 is 12 residues long. Germline V gives CDR1 ENHRY, CDR2 SYGVKD. The CDR3 here is CAISQGGYGYTF. In DNA form, the CDR3 reads TGTGCCATCAGTCAAGGCGGTTATGGCTACACCTTC.

This sequence joins TRBV7-2 and TRBJ1-1; D ambiguous. The V end lost 3 bases, the J end lost 0 bases, and 8 bases lay between the germline ends. The V gene's germline CDR1 is SGHTA and CDR2 FQGNSA. The CDR3 is made up of 14 amino acids. The CDR3 DNA sequence: TGTGCCAGCAGCTTGCGGGCGGTGAACACTGAAGCTTTCTTT. It is translated as CASSLRAVNTEAFF.

This chain joins TRBV6-2 or TRBV6-3 and TRBJ2-2; 8 bases agree with TRBD2. Germline CDR1 is MNHEY and CDR2 is SVGEGT. There are 15 residues in the CDR3. The V gene end was trimmed by 4 bases and the J gene end by 7 bases; junction bases not matched to a gene: 8. In DNA, the CDR3 is TGTGCCAGCAGTTTTTTAGCGGGGAGTATCGGGGAGCTGTTTTTT. Translating it yields CASSFLAGSIGELFF.

The chain's CDR3 is CASNPNRNTEAFF. The DNA of the CDR3 is TGTGCCAGCAACCCTAACAGGAACACTGAAGCTTTCTTT. The rearrangement uses TRBV6-5 and TRBJ1-1; D is ambiguous. Deletions cut 7 bases from V and 1 base from J, with 10 bases between. Germline V gene data show CDR1 as MNHEY and CDR2 as SVGAGI. The length of the CDR3 is 13 residues.

This sequence joins TRBV27 and TRBJ1-6; D is unresolved. The V gene lost 7 bases and the J gene lost 5 bases, with 12 bases spanning the gap. CDR3 length: 14 residues. CDR1 is MNHEY and CDR2 is SMNVEV in the germline V gene (reference sequence). This CDR3 reads CASTTGSNNSPLHF. CDR3 DNA: TGTGCCAGCACTACGGGGTCGAATAATTCACCCCTCCACTTT.

The chain recombines TRBV5-1 with TRBJ1-6, with TRBD1 identical over 8 bases. With V trimmed by 0 bases and J by 7 bases, 9 bases remained unmatched. This CDR3 has 17 amino acids. In germline, CDR1 is SGHRS, CDR2 YFSETQ. The CDR3 DNA reads as TGCGCCAGCAGCTTGGTTCAGGGGGCTCCCTGGAATTCACCCCTCCACTTT. It codes for CASSLVQGAPWNSPLHF.

The chain combines TRBV4-3 with TRBJ1-2; D is undetermined. Per the germline V gene, CDR1 is LGHNA and CDR2 is YSLEER. CDR3 length equals 14 residues. V was trimmed by 0 bases and J by 6 bases, leaving 11 bases between them. In DNA form, the CDR3 reads TGCGCCAGCAGCCAAGACGGGGTTACGGATGGCTACACCTTC. Residues: CASSQDGVTDGYTF.

V is TRBV7-2 and J is TRBJ2-1, with 10 bases that match TRBD1. Germline lookup yields CDR1 SGHTA and CDR2 FQGNSA. Trimming took 0 bases from V and 4 from J; bases not matched to a gene: 3. The CDR3 runs 16 residues. The CDR3 DNA reads as TGTGCCAGCAGCTTAGCCGGGACAGGGGCTTACAATGAGCAGTTCTTC. This encodes CASSLAGTGAYNEQFF.

The rearrangement uses TRBV10-1 and TRBJ1-5; a possible D gene is TRBD1 (5 bases). The CDR3 length is 15 residues. V lost 4 bases and J lost 7, with 17 bases in between. CDR1 and CDR2 (germline): WNHNN, SYGVQD (reference sequence). CDR3 in amino acids: CASSAGTASKQPQHF. The CDR3 DNA follows: TGCGCCAGCAGTGCCGGGACTGCGAGTAAGCAGCCCCAGCATTTT.

V usage is TRBV15 and J usage is TRBJ1-2, with D perhaps matching TRBD1 (5 bases). CDR3 size: 15 residues. CDR1 and CDR2 from the germline V gene are LNHNV and YYDKDF (reference sequence). Trimming took 3 bases from V and 6 from J, leaving 17 bases between them. DNA for the CDR3: TGTGCCACCAGCAGCAGAACCTCAGGGCTTGATGGCTACACCTTC. Protein sequence: CATSSRTSGLDGYTF.

This chain connects TRBV7-6 to TRBJ2-1, with D possibly TRBD1 on 5 matching bases. Germline assignment: CDR1 SGHVS and CDR2 FNYEAQ. The CDR3 has 13 residues. V gave up 3 bases and J gave up 5 bases, with 8 bases separating them. Here the CDR3 reads CASSLGLDNEQFF. CDR3 in DNA: TGTGCCAGCAGCTTGGGGCTGGACAATGAGCAGTTCTTC.